These 2 T cell receptor beta chains were sequenced from one sample in a study of blood T cell repertoires in COVID-19. Assay: immunoSEQ multiplex PCR; the TCRdb copy retains only in-frame clones and omits some. Found here are some 45,000 clones, 83% of them singletons; the top ten hold 7.5% to 9.5%. The sequenced sample was peripheral blood. The source of these receptors is an elderly man in a cohort sampled during active COVID-19.

The rearrangement joins TRBV9 to TRBJ2-3; tentative D call: TRBD1 (6 bases). In germline, CDR1 is SGDLS, CDR2 YYNGEE. This CDR3 region has 12 residues. V gave up 3 bases and J gave up 15 bases, with 17 bases separating them. The DNA of the CDR3 is TGTGCCAGCAGCGCAGACGCCGGGACATTTTATTTT. Its protein product is CASSADAGTFYF.

The chain recombines TRBV3-1 (or the pseudogene TRBV3-2) with TRBJ2-7; 12 bases match TRBD1. Trimming removed 0 bases from V and 2 bases from J; junction bases left unmatched: 11. Germline CDR1 LGHDT, CDR2 YNNKEL (reference sequence). The CDR3 covers 19 residues. The CDR3 loop reads CASSQEIVGRDRGPYEQYF. In DNA form, the CDR3 reads TGTGCCAGCAGCCAAGAAATTGTAGGTCGGGACAGGGGGCCCTACGAGCAGTACTTC.